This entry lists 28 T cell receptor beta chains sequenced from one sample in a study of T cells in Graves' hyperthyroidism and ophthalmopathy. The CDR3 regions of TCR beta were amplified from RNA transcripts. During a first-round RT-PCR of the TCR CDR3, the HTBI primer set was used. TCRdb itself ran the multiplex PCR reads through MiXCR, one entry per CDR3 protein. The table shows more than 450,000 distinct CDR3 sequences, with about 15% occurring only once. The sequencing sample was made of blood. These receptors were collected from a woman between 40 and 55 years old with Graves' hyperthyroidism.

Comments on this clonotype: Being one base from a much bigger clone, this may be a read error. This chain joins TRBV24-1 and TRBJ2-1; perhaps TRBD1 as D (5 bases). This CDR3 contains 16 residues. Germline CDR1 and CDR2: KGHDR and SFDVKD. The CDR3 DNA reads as TGTGCCACCAGTGATGCGGACATAAATCACTACAATGAGCAGTCCTTC. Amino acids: CATSDADINHYNEQSF.

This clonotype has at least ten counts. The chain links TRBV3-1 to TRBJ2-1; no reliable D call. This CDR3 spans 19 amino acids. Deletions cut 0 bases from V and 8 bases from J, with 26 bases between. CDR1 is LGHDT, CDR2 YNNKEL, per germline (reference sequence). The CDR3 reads CASSQDTLARPPYTDEQFF. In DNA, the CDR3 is TGTGCCAGCAGCCAAGATACTTTAGCTAGGCCCCCCTACACTGATGAGCAGTTCTTC.

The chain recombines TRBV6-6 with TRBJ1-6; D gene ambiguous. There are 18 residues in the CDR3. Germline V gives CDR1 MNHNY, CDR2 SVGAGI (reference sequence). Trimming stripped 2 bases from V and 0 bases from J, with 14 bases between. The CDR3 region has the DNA TGTGCCAGCAGTTACAGGAGGGTCCAGAGCTCCTATAATTCACCCCTCCACTTT. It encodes CASSYRRVQSSYNSPLHF.

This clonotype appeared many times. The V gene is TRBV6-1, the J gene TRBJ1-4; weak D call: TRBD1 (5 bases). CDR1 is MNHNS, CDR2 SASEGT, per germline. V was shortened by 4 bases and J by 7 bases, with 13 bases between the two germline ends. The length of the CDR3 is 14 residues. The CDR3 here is CASSGGTRSEKLFF. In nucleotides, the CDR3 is TGTGCCAGCAGTGGGGGGACTCGCAGTGAAAAACTGTTTTTT.

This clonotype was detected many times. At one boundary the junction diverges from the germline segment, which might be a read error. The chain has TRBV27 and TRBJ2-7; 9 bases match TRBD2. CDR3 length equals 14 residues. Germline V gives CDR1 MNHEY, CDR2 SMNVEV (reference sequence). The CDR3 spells CTSSPSGAPYEQYF. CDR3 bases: TGTACCAGCAGTCCTAGCGGGGCCCCCTACGAGCAGTACTTC.

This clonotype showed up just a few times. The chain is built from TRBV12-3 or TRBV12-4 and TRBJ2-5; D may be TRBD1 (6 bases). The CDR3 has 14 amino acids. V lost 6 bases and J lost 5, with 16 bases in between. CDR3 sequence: CASSSTGFGETQYF. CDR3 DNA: TGTGCCAGCAGCTCTACAGGGTTTGGGGAGACCCAGTACTTC.

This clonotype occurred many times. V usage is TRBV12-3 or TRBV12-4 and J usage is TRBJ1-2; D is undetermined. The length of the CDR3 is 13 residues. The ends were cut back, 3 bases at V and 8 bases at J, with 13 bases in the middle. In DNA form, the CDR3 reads TGTGCCAGCAGTTTCGGCGTCATGGGAGGCTACACCTTC. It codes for CASSFGVMGGYTF.

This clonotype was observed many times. CDR3 bases: TGTGCCTGGAGTGGAGGCAGGGGAAGACAGCCCCAGCATTTT. It specifies CAWSGGRGRQPQHF. V gene TRBV30 combines with J gene TRBJ1-5; TRBD1 might be the D (6 bases). CDR3 length: 14 amino acids. V lost 1 base and J lost 7, with 14 bases in between. In germline, CDR1 is GTSNPN, CDR2 SVGIG (reference sequence).

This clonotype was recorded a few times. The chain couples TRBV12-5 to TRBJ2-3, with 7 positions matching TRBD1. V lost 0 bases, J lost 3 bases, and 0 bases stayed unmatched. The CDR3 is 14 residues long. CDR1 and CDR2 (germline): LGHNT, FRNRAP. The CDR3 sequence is CASGLVGQTDTQYF. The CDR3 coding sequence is TGTGCTAGTGGTTTGGTGGGACAGACAGATACGCAGTATTTT. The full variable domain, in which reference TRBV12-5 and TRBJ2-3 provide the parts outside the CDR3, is DARVTQTPRHKVTEMGQEVTMRCQPILGHNTVFWYRQTMMQGLELLAYFRNRAPLDDSGMPKDRFSAEMPDATLATLKIQPSEPRDSAVYFCASGLVGQTDTQYFGPGTRLTVL.

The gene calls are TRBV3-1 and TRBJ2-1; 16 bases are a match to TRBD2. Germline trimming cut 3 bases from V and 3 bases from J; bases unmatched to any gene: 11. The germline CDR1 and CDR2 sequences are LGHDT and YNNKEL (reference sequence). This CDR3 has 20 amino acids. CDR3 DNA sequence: TGTGCCAGCAGCCAGAAATCCGGGACTAGCGGGAGGGGTATCTACAATGAGCAGTTCTTC. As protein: CASSQKSGTSGRGIYNEQFF.

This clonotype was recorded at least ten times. The CDR3 loop reads CASGLARTGSTEAFF. In DNA, the CDR3 is TGTGCTAGTGGTTTGGCCCGGACGGGTAGCACTGAAGCTTTCTTT. V gene TRBV12-5 combines with J gene TRBJ1-1, with D uncertain. Germline V gene data show CDR1 as LGHNT and CDR2 as FRNRAP. The CDR3 totals 15 residues. Trimming stripped 1 base from V and 4 bases from J, with 13 bases between.

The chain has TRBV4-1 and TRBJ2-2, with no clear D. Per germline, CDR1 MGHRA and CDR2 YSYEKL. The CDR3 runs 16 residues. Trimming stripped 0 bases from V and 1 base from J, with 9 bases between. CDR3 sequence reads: CASSQEGQMNTGELFF. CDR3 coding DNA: TGCGCCAGCAGCCAAGAAGGGCAGATGAACACCGGGGAGCTGTTTTTT.

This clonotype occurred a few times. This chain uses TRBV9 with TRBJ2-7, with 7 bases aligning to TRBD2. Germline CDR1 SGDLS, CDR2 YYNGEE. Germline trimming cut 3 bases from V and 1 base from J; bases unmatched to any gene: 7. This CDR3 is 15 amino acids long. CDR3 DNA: TGTGCCAGCAGCGGGGGACTAACAAGTTCCTACGAGCAGTACTTC. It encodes CASSGGLTSSYEQYF.

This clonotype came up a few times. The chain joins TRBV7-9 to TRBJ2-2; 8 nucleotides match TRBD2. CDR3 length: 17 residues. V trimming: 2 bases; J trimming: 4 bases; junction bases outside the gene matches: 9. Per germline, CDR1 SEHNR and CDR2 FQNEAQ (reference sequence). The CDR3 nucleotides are TGTGCCAGCAGCTTACCGTCCGGGAGGGAGTTCACCGGGGAGCTGTTTTTT. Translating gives CASSLPSGREFTGELFF.

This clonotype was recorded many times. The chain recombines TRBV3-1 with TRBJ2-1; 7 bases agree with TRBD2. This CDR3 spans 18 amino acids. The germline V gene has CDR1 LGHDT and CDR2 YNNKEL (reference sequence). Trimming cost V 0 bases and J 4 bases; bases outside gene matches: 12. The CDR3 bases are TGTGCCAGCAGCCAAGACTCTTACCTGACTAGCCTATACAATGAGCAGTTCTTC. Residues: CASSQDSYLTSLYNEQFF.

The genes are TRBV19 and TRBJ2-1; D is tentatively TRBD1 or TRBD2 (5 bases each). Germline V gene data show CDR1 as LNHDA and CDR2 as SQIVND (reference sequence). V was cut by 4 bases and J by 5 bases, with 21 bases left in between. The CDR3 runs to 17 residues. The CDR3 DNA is TGTGCCAGTAGTACGATTTCTGGGACCCCGACGGACAATGAGCAGTTCTTC. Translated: CASSTISGTPTDNEQFF. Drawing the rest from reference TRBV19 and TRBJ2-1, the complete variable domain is DGGITQSPKYLFRKEGQNVTLSCEQNLNHDAMYWYRQDPGQGLRLIYYSQIVNDFQKGDIAEGYSVSREKKESFPLTVTSAQKNPTAFYLCASSTISGTPTDNEQFFGPGTRLTVL.

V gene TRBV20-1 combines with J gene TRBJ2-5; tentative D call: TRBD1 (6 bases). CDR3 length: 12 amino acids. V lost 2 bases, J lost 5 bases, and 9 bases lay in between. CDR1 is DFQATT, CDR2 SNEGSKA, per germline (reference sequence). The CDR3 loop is CSARPGAETQYF. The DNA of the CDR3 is TGCAGTGCTAGACCAGGGGCTGAGACCCAGTACTTC.

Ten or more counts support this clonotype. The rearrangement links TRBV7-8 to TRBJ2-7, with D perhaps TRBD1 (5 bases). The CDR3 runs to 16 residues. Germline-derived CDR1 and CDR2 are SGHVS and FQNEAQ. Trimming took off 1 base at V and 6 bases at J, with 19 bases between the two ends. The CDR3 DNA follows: TGTGCCAGCAGCTTAGTTCAGGGATCCTTAGGTGGCGAGCAGTACTTC. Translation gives CASSLVQGSLGGEQYF.

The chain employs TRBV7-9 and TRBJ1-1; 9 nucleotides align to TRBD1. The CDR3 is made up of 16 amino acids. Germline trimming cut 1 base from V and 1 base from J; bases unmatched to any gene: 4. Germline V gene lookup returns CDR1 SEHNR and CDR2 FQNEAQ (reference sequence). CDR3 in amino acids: CASSLGTGVGNTEAFF. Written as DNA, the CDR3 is TGTGCCAGCAGCTTAGGGACAGGGGTAGGGAACACTGAAGCTTTCTTT.

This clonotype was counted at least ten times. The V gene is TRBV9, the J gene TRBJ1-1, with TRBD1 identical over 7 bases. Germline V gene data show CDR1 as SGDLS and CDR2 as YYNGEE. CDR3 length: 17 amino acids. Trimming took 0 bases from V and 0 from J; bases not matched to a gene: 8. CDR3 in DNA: TGTGCCAGCAGCGTAGGTCCAGGGGGAATGATGAACACTGAAGCTTTCTTT. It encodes CASSVGPGGMMNTEAFF. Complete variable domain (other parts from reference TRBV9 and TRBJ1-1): DSGVTQTPKHLITATGQRVTLRCSPRSGDLSVYWYQQSLDQGLQFLIQYYNGEERAKGNILERFSAQQFPDLHSELNLSSLELGDSALYFCASSVGPGGMMNTEAFFGQGTRLTVV.

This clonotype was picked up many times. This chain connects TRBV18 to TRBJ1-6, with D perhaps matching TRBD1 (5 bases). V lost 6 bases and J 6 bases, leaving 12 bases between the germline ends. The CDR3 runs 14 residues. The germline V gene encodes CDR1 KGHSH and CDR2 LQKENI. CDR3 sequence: CASSTQQGNSPLHF. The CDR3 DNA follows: TGTGCCAGCTCGACGCAGCAGGGTAATTCACCCCTCCACTTT.

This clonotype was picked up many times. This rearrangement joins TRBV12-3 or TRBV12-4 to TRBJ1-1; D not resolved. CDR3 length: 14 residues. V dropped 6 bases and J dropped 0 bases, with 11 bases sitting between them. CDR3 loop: CASSLRSMNTEAFF. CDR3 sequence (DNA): TGTGCCAGCAGCCTAAGGAGCATGAACACTGAAGCTTTCTTT.

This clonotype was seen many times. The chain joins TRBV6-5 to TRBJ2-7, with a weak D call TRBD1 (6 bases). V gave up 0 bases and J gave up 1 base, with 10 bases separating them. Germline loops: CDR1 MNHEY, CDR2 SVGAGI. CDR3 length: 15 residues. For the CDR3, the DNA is TGTGCCAGCAGTTACTCCCCGGACAGTTCCTACGAGCAGTACTTC. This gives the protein CASSYSPDSSYEQYF.

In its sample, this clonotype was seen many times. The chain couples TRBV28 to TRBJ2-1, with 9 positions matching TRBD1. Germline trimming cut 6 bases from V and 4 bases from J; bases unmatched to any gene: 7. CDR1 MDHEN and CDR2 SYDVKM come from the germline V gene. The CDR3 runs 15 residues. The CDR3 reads CASRYPGQGYNEQFF. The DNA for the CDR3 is TGTGCCAGCAGGTATCCGGGACAGGGTTACAATGAGCAGTTCTTC.

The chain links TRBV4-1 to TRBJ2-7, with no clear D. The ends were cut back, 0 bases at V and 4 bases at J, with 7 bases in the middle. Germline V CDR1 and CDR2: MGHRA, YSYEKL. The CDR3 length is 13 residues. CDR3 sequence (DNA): TGCGCCAGCAGCCAAGATATTGGGTACGAGCAGTACTTC. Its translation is CASSQDIGYEQYF.

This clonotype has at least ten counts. The CDR3 region is CASSGPLVRSVETQYF. CDR3 nucleotides: TGTGCCAGCAGTGGGCCACTGGTTAGGTCGGTAGAGACCCAGTACTTC. V gene TRBV6-1 combines with J gene TRBJ2-5; D not resolved. The germline V gene encodes CDR1 MNHNS and CDR2 SASEGT. The germline V and J ends were trimmed by 4 bases and 4 bases, with 19 bases remaining between them. The CDR3 spans 16 residues.

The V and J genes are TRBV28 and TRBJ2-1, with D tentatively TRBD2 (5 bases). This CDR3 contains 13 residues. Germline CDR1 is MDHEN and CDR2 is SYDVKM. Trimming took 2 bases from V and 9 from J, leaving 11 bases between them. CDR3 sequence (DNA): TGTGCCAGCAGTTTACGGAGAGGGCCTGAGCAGTTCTTC. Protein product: CASSLRRGPEQFF.

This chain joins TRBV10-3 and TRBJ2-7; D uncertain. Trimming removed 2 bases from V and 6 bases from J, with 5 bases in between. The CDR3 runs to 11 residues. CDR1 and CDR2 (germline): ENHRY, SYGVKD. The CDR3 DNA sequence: TGTGCCATCAGTGAGGTCCGCGAGCAGTACTTC. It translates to CAISEVREQYF.